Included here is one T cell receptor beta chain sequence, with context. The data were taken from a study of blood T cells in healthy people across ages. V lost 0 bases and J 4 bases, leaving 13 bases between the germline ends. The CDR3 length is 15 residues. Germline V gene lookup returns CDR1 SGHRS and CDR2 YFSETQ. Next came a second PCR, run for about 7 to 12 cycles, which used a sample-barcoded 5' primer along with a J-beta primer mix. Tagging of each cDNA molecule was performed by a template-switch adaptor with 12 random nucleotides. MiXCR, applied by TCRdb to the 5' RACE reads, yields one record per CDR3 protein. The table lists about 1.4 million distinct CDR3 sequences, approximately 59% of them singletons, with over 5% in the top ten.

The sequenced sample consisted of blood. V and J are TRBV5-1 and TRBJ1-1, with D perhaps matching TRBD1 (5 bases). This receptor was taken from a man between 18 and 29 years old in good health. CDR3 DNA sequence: TGCGCCAGCAGCTTGGTCGGGGGAGTAAGCACTGAAGCTTTCTTT. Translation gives CASSLVGGVSTEAFF.